The sequence of this TCR beta chain was determined in a study of blood T cell repertoires in COVID-19. About the research overall: The cDNA or gDNA used as material had been derived from T cells, B-cell-depleted T cells, or PBMCs.

This CDR3 region has 12 residues. V gave up 0 bases and J gave up 10 bases, with 9 bases separating them. Per germline, CDR1 SGHNT and CDR2 YYREEE (reference sequence). Sequenced by immunoSEQ multiplex PCR; TCRdb stores in-frame clones only, minus some. Of approximately 100,000 clones listed, approximately 70% are singletons. The TCR was taken from a man at least 80 years old with acute or convalescent COVID-19. The V gene is TRBV5-4, the J gene TRBJ2-3; D ambiguous. What was sequenced was peripheral blood. As DNA, the CDR3 is TGTGCCAGCAGCTTGGCCCAGACTCCGCAGTATTTT. It encodes CASSLAQTPQYF. Looking up the rest from reference TRBV5-4 and TRBJ2-3 gives the full variable domain: ETGVTQSPTHLIKTRGQQVTLRCSSQSGHNTVSWYQQALGQGPQFIFQYYREEENGRGNFPPRFSGLQFPNYSSELNVNALELDDSALYLCASSLAQTPQYFGPGTRLTVL.